The 20 T cell receptor beta chains presented below share a single source sample, sequenced in a study of blood T cell repertoires in COVID-19. The table came from immunoSEQ multiplex PCR; TCRdb's copy has only in-frame clones and leaves some out. The data contain 80,000 or so clones, around 74% of them singletons. Sequenced material: peripheral blood. The receptors derive from a human donor in a cohort sampled during active COVID-19.

This clone was seen a single time. CDR3 residues: CASGRPGDTEAFF. CDR3 in DNA: TGTGCCAGCGGTCGTCCGGGAGACACTGAAGCTTTCTTT. The V gene is TRBV12-3 or TRBV12-4, the J gene TRBJ1-1; D not resolved. The CDR3 is 13 residues long. V lost 8 bases and J lost 3, with 13 bases in between.

The V call is TRBV5-1, the J call TRBJ2-5, with 7 bases lining up with TRBD1. Germline lookup yields CDR1 SGHRS and CDR2 YFSETQ. J was trimmed by 5 bases and V by 7 bases; bases with no gene match: 14. The CDR3 is 15 amino acids. CDR3 residues: CASGRGGSGEETQYF. In DNA form, the CDR3 reads TGCGCCAGCGGGCGAGGGGGCTCTGGTGAGGAGACCCAGTACTTC.

The rearrangement links TRBV7-8 to TRBJ2-7; TRBD2 is a possible D gene (5 bases). V was trimmed by 0 bases and J by 11 bases, leaving 11 bases between them. CDR1 SGHVS and CDR2 FQNEAQ come from the germline V gene. The CDR3 consists of 12 residues. The CDR3 sequence: CASSLALRAEYF. The CDR3 region has the DNA TGTGCCAGCAGCTTAGCGCTGAGGGCGGAGTACTTC. The whole variable domain, remainder taken from reference TRBV7-8 and TRBJ2-7, is GAGVSQSPRYKVAKRGQDVALRCDPISGHVSLFWYQQALGQGPEFLTYFQNEAQLDKSGLPSDRFFAERPEGSVSTLKIQRTQQEDSAVYLCASSLALRAEYFGPGTRLTVT.

The chain recombines TRBV19 with TRBJ1-2, with a tentative D call TRBD1 (6 bases). V was trimmed by 7 bases and J by 8 bases, leaving 14 bases between them. The germline gives CDR1 LNHDA, CDR2 SQIVND (reference sequence). The CDR3 contains 12 residues. The CDR3 protein is CASTHTGTGYTF. CDR3 nucleotide sequence: TGTGCCAGTACCCACACAGGGACGGGCTACACCTTC.

The genes are TRBV15 and TRBJ2-2; 8 nucleotides match TRBD2. This CDR3 is built from 18 residues. The V segment lost 0 bases and the J segment 4 bases; nucleotides outside the gene matches: 10. The germline V gene encodes CDR1 LNHNV and CDR2 YYDKDF (reference sequence). The CDR3 sequence is CATSRDRSGGRITGELFF. The CDR3 nucleotides read TGTGCCACCAGCAGAGATCGGAGCGGGGGCCGAATCACCGGGGAGCTGTTTTTT.

V gene TRBV18 combines with J gene TRBJ1-6; 9 bases fit TRBD1. CDR1 is KGHSH, CDR2 LQKENI, per germline. The CDR3 contains 17 residues. J was trimmed by 10 bases and V by 4 bases; bases with no gene match: 14. The CDR3 DNA sequence: TGTGCCAGCTCACGGACCACACCGGGACAGGGTAACTCACCCCTCCACTTT. Translating it yields CASSRTTPGQGNSPLHF.

J is TRBJ2-7 and V is TRBV2, with D hard to call. V gave up 1 base and J gave up 6 bases, with 4 bases separating them. The CDR3 is 11 amino acids. Germline V lookup: CDR1 SNHLY, CDR2 FYNNEI. CDR3 in amino acids: CASSEVSEQYF. Written as DNA, the CDR3 is TGTGCCAGCAGTGAAGTGAGCGAGCAGTACTTC. The variable domain in full, completed from reference TRBV2 and TRBJ2-7, reads EPEVTQTPSHQVTQMGQEVILRCVPISNHLYFYWYRQILGQKVEFLVSFYNNEISEKSEIFDDQFSVERPDGSNFTLKIRSTKLEDSAMYFCASSEVSEQYFGPGTRLTVT.

This rearrangement joins TRBV11-3 to TRBJ2-7; TRBD1 aligns across 9 bases. Germline assignment: CDR1 SGHNT and CDR2 YENEEA. This CDR3 region has 15 residues. The J segment lost 2 bases and the V segment lost 3 bases, leaving 5 bases of the junction unmatched. The CDR3 nucleotides are TGTGCCAGCAGCTTGCAGACAGGGGGGGCCTACGAGCAGTACTTC. This codes for CASSLQTGGAYEQYF.

This clone was counted a single time. The chain combines TRBV5-1 with TRBJ2-5, with 8 bases lining up with TRBD2. The CDR3 sequence is 14 residues long. Trimming at V came to 2 bases and at J to 4 bases, leaving 4 bases not matched to a gene. CDR1 is SGHRS and CDR2 is YFSETQ in the germline V gene. The CDR3 bases are TGCGCCAGCAGCTTCGGGGGGGCCGGAGAGACCCAGTACTTC. This encodes CASSFGGAGETQYF.

The V gene is TRBV4-1, the J gene TRBJ2-2; tentatively, D is TRBD2 (5 bases). Trimming pared 1 base from V and 5 bases from J, leaving 11 bases between. The CDR3 is made up of 15 amino acids. Germline V gene lookup returns CDR1 MGHRA and CDR2 YSYEKL. CDR3 in amino acids: CASSQVARVTGELFF. The CDR3 nucleotides are TGCGCCAGCAGCCAAGTTGCGAGGGTGACCGGGGAGCTGTTTTTT.

The rearrangement links TRBV3-1 (or the pseudogene TRBV3-2) to TRBJ2-1; 11 positions match TRBD2. Trimming took 1 base from V and 6 from J; bases not matched to a gene: 2. The CDR3 runs to 15 residues. From germline, CDR1 is LGHDT and CDR2 YNNKEL (reference sequence). The DNA for the CDR3 is TGTGCCAGCAGCCAAGTAGCGGGGGGGAGCAATGAGCAGTTCTTC. Its protein is CASSQVAGGSNEQFF.

This clone appeared a single time. The chain carries TRBV5-6 and TRBJ1-1; D is possibly TRBD1 (5 bases). Germline V lookup: CDR1 SGHDT, CDR2 YYEEEE. Trimming left V 0 bases short and J 4 bases short, with 16 bases between. The CDR3 is 16 residues long. The CDR3 sequence: CASSLGQGGLGTEAFF. In nucleotides, the CDR3 is TGTGCCAGCAGCTTGGGCCAGGGAGGGTTGGGCACTGAAGCTTTCTTT. Variable domain in full (rest from reference TRBV5-6 and TRBJ1-1): DAGVTQSPTHLIKTRGQQVTLRCSPKSGHDTVSWYQQALGQGPQFIFQYYEEEERQRGNFPDRFSGHQFPNYSSELNVNALLLGDSALYLCASSLGQGGLGTEAFFGQGTRLTVV.

V and J are TRBV7-6 and TRBJ1-3, with 8 positions matching TRBD1. Germline V lookup: CDR1 SGHVS, CDR2 FNYEAQ. J was trimmed by 0 bases and V by 6 bases; bases with no gene match: 7. CDR3 length: 16 amino acids. CDR3 protein: CASRPGQGSSGNTIYF. The CDR3 nucleotides read TGTGCCAGCAGGCCTGGACAGGGAAGCTCTGGAAACACCATATATTTT.

DNA of the CDR3: TGTGCCAGCAGCTCGATGGATCTCGGGGCCCAGTACTTC. Protein sequence: CASSSMDLGAQYF. V usage is TRBV9 and J usage is TRBJ2-5; TRBD2 might be the D (5 bases). The V gene lost 4 bases and the J gene lost 9 bases, with 16 bases spanning the gap. This CDR3 is built from 13 residues. Germline CDR1 reads SGDLS; CDR2 reads YYNGEE.

In its sample, this clone was seen once. The chain links TRBV11-2 to TRBJ1-3; a weak D match, TRBD1 (6 bases). Germline V lookup: CDR1 SGHAT, CDR2 FQNNGV. Trimming took off 5 bases at V and 0 bases at J, with 17 bases between the two ends. This CDR3 has 17 amino acids. The CDR3 sequence is CASSPFLPDSSGNTIYF. DNA of the CDR3: TGTGCCAGCAGCCCGTTCTTGCCGGACAGCTCTGGAAACACCATATATTTT.

This rearrangement joins TRBV5-1 to TRBJ1-2; D is perhaps TRBD1 (5 bases). The CDR3 consists of 15 residues. Between the trimmed V and J ends, which lost 3 bases and 6 bases, there was a span of 18 bases. The germline V gene has CDR1 SGHRS and CDR2 YFSETQ. For the CDR3, the DNA is TGCGCCAGCAGCTGGCTTGGGGGGTTGACGGATGGCTACACCTTC. This encodes CASSWLGGLTDGYTF.

This rearrangement joins TRBV12-3 or TRBV12-4 to TRBJ2-7; TRBD1 matches at 8 bases. V dropped 8 bases and J dropped 4; count of bases not matched to a gene: 1. The CDR3 totals 11 residues. The CDR3 coding sequence is TGTGCCAGCGGGACAGGTTACGAGCAGTACTTC. It yields the protein CASGTGYEQYF.

The chain uses TRBV10-3 and TRBJ2-7, with D possibly matching TRBD1 (5 bases). V lost 2 bases, J lost 2 bases, and 10 bases lay in between. Germline assignment: CDR1 ENHRY and CDR2 SYGVKD. This CDR3 contains 14 residues. The CDR3 sequence: CAISENRQTYEQYF. CDR3 bases: TGTGCCATCAGTGAGAATCGACAGACCTACGAGCAGTACTTC.

The chain has TRBV5-4 and TRBJ2-1; D is undetermined. Per germline, CDR1 SGHNT and CDR2 YYREEE (reference sequence). Trimming left V 3 bases short and J 7 bases short, with 14 bases between. The CDR3 runs to 14 residues. The CDR3 nucleotides are TGTGCCAGCAGCTACGGTAGCTGGCAAAATGAGCAGTTCTTC. Amino acids: CASSYGSWQNEQFF.

The chain is built from TRBV9 and TRBJ1-2, with 7 bases aligning to TRBD1. The CDR3 sequence is 15 residues long. The trim removed 0 bases at V and 3 bases at J, leaving 5 bases unmatched. From germline, CDR1 is SGDLS and CDR2 YYNGEE. The CDR3 region has the DNA TGTGCCAGCAGCGTAGGAACAGGGGCCCACTATGGCTACACCTTC. It codes for CASSVGTGAHYGYTF.